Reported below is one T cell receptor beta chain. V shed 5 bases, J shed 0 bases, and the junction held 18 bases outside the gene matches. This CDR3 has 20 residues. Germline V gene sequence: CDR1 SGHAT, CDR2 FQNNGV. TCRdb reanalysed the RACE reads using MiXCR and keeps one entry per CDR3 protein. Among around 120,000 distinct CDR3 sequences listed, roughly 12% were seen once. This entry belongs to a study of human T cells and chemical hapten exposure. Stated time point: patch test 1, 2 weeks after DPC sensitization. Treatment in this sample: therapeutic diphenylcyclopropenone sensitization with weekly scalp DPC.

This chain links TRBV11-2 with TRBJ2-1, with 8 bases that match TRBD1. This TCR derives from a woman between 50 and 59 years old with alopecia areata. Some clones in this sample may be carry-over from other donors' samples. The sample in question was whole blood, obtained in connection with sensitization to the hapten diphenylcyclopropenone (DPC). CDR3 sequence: CASSRDGQGRLTSSYNEQFF. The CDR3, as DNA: TGTGCCAGCAGCAGGGACGGACAGGGCCGTTTAACAAGCTCCTACAATGAGCAGTTCTTC.